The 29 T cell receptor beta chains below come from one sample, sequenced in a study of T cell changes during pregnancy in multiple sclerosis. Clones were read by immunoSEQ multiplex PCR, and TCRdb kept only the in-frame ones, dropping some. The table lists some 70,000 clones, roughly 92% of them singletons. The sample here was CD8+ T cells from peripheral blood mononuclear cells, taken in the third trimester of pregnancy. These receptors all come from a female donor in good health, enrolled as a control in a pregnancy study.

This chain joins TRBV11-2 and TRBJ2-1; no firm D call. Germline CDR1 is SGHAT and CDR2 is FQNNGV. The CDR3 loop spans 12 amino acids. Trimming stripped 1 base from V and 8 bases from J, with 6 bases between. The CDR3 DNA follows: TGTGCCAGCAGCTTAGGAGGCCATGAGCAGTTCTTC. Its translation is CASSLGGHEQFF.

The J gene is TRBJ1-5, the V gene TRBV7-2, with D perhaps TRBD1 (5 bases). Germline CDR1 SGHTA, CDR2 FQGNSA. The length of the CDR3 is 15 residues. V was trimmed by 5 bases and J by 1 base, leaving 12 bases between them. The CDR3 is CASSPGGGSNQPQHF. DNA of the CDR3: TGTGCCAGCAGCCCCGGGGGGGGAAGCAATCAGCCCCAGCATTTT.

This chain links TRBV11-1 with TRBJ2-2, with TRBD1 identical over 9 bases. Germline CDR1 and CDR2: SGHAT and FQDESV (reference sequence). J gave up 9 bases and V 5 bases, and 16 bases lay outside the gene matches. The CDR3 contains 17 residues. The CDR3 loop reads CASSNRTGTGKFRELFF. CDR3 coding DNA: TGTGCCAGCAGCAATCGAACCGGGACAGGGAAGTTTAGGGAGCTGTTTTTT.

CDR3 in amino acids: CASSSPTGTGPYEQYF. DNA for the CDR3: TGTGCCAGCAGCTCACCCACCGGGACAGGGCCCTACGAGCAGTACTTC. The chain combines TRBV7-9 with TRBJ2-7, with 9 bases identical to TRBD1. This CDR3 has 16 amino acids. Trimming removed 4 bases from V and 2 bases from J; junction bases left unmatched: 9. Germline CDR1 reads SEHNR; CDR2 reads FQNEAQ (reference sequence).

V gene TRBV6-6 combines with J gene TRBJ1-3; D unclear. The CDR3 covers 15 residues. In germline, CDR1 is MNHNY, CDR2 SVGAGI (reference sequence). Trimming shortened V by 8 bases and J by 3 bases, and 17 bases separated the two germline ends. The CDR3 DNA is TGTGCCAGCGGATTCTACAATAGCGGTGGAAACACCATATATTTT. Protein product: CASGFYNSGGNTIYF.

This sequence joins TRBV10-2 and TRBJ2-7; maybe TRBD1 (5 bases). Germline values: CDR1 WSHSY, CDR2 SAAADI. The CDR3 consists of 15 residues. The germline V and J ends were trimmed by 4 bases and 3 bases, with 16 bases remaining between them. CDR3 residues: CASSGLRAHYYEQYF. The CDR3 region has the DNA TGCGCCAGCAGTGGCCTCAGGGCCCACTACTACGAGCAGTACTTC.

Here the CDR3 reads CASSQDIGTSGGHEQYF. As DNA, the CDR3 is TGCGCCAGCAGCCAAGATATCGGGACTAGCGGGGGCCACGAGCAGTACTTC. The chain uses TRBV4-3 and TRBJ2-7, with 14 bases matching TRBD2. The CDR3 consists of 17 residues. J lost 5 bases, V lost 0 bases, and 6 bases had no gene match. Germline CDR1 LGHNA, CDR2 YSLEER.

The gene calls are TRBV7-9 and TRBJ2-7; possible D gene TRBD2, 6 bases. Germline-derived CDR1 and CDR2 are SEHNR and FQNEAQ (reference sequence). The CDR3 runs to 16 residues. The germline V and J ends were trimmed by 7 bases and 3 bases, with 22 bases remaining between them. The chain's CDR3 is CASTYTQGGNVYEQYF. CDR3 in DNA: TGTGCCAGCACGTACACCCAAGGAGGGAACGTCTACGAGCAGTACTTC.

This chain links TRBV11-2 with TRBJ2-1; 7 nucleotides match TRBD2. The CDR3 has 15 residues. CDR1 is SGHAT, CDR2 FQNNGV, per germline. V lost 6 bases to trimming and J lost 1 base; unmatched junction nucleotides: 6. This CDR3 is CASSPSGDSYNEQFF. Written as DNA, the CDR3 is TGTGCCAGCAGTCCCAGCGGGGATTCCTACAATGAGCAGTTCTTC. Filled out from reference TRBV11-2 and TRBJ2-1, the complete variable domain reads EAGVAQSPRYKIIEKRQSVAFWCNPISGHATLYWYQQILGQGPKLLIQFQNNGVVDDSQLPKDRFSAERLKGVDSTLKIQPAKLEDSAVYLCASSPSGDSYNEQFFGPGTRLTVL.

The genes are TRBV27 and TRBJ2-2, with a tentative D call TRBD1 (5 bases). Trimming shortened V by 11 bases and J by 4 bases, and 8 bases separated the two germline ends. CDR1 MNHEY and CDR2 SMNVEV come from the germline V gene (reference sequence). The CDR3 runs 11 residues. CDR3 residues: CAAGSTGELFF. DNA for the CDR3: TGTGCCGCAGGGTCCACCGGGGAGCTGTTTTTT.

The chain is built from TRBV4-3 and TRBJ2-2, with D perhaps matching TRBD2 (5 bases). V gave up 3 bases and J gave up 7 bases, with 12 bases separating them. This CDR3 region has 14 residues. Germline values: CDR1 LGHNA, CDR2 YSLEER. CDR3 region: CASSQIGRDGELFF. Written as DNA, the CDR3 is TGCGCCAGCAGCCAGATAGGGAGAGACGGGGAGCTGTTTTTT.

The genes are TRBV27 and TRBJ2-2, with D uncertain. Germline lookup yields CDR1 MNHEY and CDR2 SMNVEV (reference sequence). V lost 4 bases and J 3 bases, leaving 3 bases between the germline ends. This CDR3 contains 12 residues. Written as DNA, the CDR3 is TGTGCCAGCAGTTCATACACCGGGGAGCTGTTTTTT. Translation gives CASSSYTGELFF.

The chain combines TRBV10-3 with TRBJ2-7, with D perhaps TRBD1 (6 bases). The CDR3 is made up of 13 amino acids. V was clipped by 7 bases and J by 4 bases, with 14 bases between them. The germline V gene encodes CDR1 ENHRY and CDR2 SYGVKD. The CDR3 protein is CAITPGEAYEQYF. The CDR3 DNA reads TGTGCCATCACCCCAGGGGAAGCGTACGAGCAGTACTTC.

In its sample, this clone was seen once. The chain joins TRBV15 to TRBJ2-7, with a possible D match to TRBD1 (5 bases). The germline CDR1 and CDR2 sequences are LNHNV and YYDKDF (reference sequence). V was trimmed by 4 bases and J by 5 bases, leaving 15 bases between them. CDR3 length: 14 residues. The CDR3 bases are TGTGCCACCAGCACCAGGGAAACAGTCAACGAGCAGTACTTC. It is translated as CATSTRETVNEQYF.

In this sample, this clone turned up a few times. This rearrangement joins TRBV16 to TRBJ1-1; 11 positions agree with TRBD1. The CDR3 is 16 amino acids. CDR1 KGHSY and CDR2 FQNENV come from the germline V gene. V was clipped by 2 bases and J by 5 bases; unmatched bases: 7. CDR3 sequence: CASSQHGTGGGTEAFF. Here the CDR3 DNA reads TGTGCCAGCAGCCAACATGGGACAGGGGGAGGGACTGAAGCTTTCTTT.

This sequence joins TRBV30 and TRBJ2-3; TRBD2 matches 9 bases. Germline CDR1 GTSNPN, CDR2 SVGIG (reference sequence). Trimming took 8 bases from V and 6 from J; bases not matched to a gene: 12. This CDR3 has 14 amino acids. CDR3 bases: TGTGCCCTAGGGAGGAGCGGGGGGCTTGATACGCAGTATTTT. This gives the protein CALGRSGGLDTQYF.

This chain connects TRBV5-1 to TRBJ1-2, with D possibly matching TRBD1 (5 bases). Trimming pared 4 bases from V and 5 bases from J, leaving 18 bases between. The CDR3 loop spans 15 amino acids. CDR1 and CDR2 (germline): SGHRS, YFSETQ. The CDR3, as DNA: TGCGCCAGCAGCCTAGGACAAGCCCGTGGATATGGCTACACCTTC. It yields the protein CASSLGQARGYGYTF.

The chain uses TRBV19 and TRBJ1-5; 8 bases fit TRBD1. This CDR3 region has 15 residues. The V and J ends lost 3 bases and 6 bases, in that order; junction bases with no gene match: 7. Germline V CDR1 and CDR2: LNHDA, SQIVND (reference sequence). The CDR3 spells CASSIGQGAGQPQHF. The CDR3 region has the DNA TGTGCCAGTAGTATTGGGCAGGGGGCGGGTCAGCCCCAGCATTTT. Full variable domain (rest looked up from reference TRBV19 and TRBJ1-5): DGGITQSPKYLFRKEGQNVTLSCEQNLNHDAMYWYRQDPGQGLRLIYYSQIVNDFQKGDIAEGYSVSREKKESFPLTVTSAQKNPTAFYLCASSIGQGAGQPQHFGDGTRLSIL.

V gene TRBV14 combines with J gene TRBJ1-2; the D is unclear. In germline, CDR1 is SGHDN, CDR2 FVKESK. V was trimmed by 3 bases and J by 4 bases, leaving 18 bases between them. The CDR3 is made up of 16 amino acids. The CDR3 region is CASSHYRGGNLYGYTF. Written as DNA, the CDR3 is TGTGCCAGCAGCCATTATCGCGGAGGGAACCTCTATGGCTACACCTTC.

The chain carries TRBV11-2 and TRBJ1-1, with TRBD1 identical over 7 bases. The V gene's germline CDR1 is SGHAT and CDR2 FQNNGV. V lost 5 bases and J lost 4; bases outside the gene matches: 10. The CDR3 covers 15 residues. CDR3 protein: CASSLEGGGSTEAFF. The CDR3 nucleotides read TGTGCCAGCAGCCTGGAAGGAGGGGGCTCCACTGAAGCTTTCTTT.

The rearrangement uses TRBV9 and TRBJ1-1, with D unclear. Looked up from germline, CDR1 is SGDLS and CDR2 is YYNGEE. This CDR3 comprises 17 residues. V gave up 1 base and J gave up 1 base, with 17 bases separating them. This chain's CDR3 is CASSVRSGEWANTEAFF. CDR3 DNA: TGTGCCAGCAGCGTACGGTCCGGGGAGTGGGCGAACACTGAAGCTTTCTTT.

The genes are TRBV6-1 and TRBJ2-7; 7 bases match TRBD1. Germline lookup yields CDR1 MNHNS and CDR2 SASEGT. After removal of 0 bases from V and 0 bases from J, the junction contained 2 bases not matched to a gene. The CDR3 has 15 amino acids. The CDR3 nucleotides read TGTGCCAGCAGTGAAGCAGGGGACAGCTCCTACGAGCAGTACTTC. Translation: CASSEAGDSSYEQYF.

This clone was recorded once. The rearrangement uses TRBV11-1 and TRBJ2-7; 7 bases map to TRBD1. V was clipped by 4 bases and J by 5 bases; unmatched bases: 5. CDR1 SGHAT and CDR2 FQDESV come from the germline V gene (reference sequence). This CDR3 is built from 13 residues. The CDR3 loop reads CASSSNRGHEQYF. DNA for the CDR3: TGTGCCAGCAGCTCGAACAGGGGCCACGAGCAGTACTTC.

The CDR3 loop reads CASSQGSGAGYEQYF. Written as DNA, the CDR3 is TGTGCCAGCAGCCAAGGATCTGGGGCGGGGTACGAGCAGTACTTC. This chain links TRBV14 with TRBJ2-7; a possible D gene is TRBD2 (6 bases). From germline, CDR1 is SGHDN and CDR2 FVKESK. Trimming pared 1 base from V and 4 bases from J, leaving 14 bases between. The CDR3 totals 15 residues. The full variable domain, rest sourced from reference TRBV14 and TRBJ2-7, is EAGVTQFPSHSVIEKGQTVTLRCDPISGHDNLYWYRRVMGKEIKFLLHFVKESKQDESGMPNNRFLAERTGGTYSTLKVQPAELEDSGVYFCASSQGSGAGYEQYFGPGTRLTVT.

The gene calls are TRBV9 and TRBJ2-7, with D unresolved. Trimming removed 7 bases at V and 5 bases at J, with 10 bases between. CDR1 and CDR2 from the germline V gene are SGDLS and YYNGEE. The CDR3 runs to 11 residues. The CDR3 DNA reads TGTGCCAGCGGAGCGCTCGACGAGCAGTACTTC. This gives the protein CASGALDEQYF.

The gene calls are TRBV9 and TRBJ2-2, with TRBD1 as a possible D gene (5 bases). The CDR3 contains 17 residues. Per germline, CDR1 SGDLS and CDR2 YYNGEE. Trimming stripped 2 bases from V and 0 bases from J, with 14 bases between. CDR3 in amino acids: CASSVTRQNPNTGELFF. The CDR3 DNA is TGTGCCAGCAGCGTTACCCGACAGAACCCGAACACCGGGGAGCTGTTTTTT.

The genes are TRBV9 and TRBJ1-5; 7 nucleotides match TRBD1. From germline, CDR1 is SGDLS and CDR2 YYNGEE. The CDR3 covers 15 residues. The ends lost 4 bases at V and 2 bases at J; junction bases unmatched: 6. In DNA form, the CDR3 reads TGTGCCAGCAGCTCCACAGGGGATGGCAATCAGCCCCAGCATTTT. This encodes CASSSTGDGNQPQHF. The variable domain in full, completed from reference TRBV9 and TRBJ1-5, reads DSGVTQTPKHLITATGQRVTLRCSPRSGDLSVYWYQQSLDQGLQFLIQYYNGEERAKGNILERFSAQQFPDLHSELNLSSLELGDSALYFCASSSTGDGNQPQHFGDGTRLSIL.

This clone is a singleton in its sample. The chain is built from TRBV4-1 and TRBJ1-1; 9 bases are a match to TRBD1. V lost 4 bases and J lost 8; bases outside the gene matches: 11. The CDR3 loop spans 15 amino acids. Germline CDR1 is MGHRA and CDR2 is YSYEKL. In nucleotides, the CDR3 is TGCGCCAGCAGCCCACAGGGGGCGAGAGAGGGGGAAGCTTTCTTT. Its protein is CASSPQGAREGEAFF.

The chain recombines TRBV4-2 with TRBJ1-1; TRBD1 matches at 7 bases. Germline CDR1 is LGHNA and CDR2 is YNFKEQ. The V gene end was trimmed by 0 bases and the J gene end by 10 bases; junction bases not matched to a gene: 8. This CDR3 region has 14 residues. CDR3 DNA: TGTGCCAGCAGCCAAGATAGGACAGGCCCAGTAGCTTTCTTT. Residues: CASSQDRTGPVAFF.